These 8 T cell receptor beta chains were all obtained from the same sample, sequenced in a study of blood T cell dynamics during melanoma immunotherapy. The time point: pre-treatment baseline. This table comes from immunoSEQ multiplex PCR, and its TCRdb copy is limited to in-frame clones, with some not included. The sample contains around 8,100 clones, around 84% of which appear only once. Sequenced here: blood, sampled from a patient treated with checkpoint blockade. The receptors derive from a human donor with melanoma.

The chain combines TRBV7-9 with TRBJ2-1, with D perhaps being TRBD1 or TRBD2 (6 bases each). Trimming took 5 bases from V and 9 from J, leaving 17 bases between them. This CDR3 contains 14 residues. Per germline, CDR1 SEHNR and CDR2 FQNEAQ (reference sequence). The CDR3 nucleotides are TGTGCCAGCAGCCCTCGGGGGCCGGGGAGTGAGCAGTTCTTC. It specifies CASSPRGPGSEQFF.

This rearrangement joins TRBV10-3 to TRBJ2-3, with D perhaps matching TRBD2 (6 bases). Germline-derived CDR1 and CDR2 are ENHRY and SYGVKD. The V and J ends lost 6 bases and 3 bases respectively, with 10 bases between them. CDR3 length equals 13 residues. The CDR3 DNA reads as TGTGCCATCAGCCCAGCGGGTACAGATACGCAGTATTTT. It encodes CAISPAGTDTQYF.

The chain combines TRBV6-1 with TRBJ2-7, with 8 bases aligning to TRBD2. Germline trimming cut 3 bases from V and 1 base from J; bases unmatched to any gene: 8. The germline V gene has CDR1 MNHNS and CDR2 SASEGT. The CDR3 sequence is 16 residues long. The DNA for the CDR3 is TGTGCCAGCAGTGACCAGAGCGGGAGAGGGTCCTACGAGCAGTACTTC. This gives the protein CASSDQSGRGSYEQYF.

V gene TRBV5-4 combines with J gene TRBJ1-2; D uncertain. V was cut by 0 bases and J by 4 bases, with 13 bases left in between. Germline V gene data show CDR1 as SGHNT and CDR2 as YYREEE (reference sequence). The CDR3 sequence is 15 residues long. The chain's CDR3 is CASSLAAEDPYGYTF. Here the CDR3 DNA reads TGTGCCAGCAGCTTGGCTGCAGAGGACCCCTATGGCTACACCTTC.

The rearrangement joins TRBV6-5 to TRBJ1-6; TRBD1 might be the D (5 bases). Trimming cost V 4 bases and J 7 bases, with 11 bases left between them. The CDR3 runs 14 residues. CDR1 is MNHEY and CDR2 is SVGAGI in the germline V gene. The CDR3 reads CASSSMGRNSPLHF. As DNA, the CDR3 is TGTGCCAGCAGTTCCATGGGGCGGAATTCACCCCTCCACTTT.

The V and J genes are TRBV5-1 and TRBJ2-3, with TRBD2 as a possible D gene (5 bases). This CDR3 comprises 14 residues. Germline V gene lookup returns CDR1 SGHRS and CDR2 YFSETQ. The V end was cut by 5 bases, the J end by 2 bases, with 12 bases between. CDR3 residues: CASSSEFPTDTQYF. CDR3 coding DNA: TGCGCCAGCAGTAGCGAATTTCCCACAGATACGCAGTATTTT.

This chain uses TRBV7-2 with TRBJ2-7; no clear D gene. Per germline, CDR1 SGHTA and CDR2 FQGNSA. Deletions cut 4 bases from V and 4 bases from J, with 5 bases between. CDR3 size: 11 residues. DNA of the CDR3: TGTGCCAGCAGCTATAAGTACGAGCAGTACTTC. It is translated as CASSYKYEQYF. Variable domain in full (rest from reference TRBV7-2 and TRBJ2-7): GAGVSQSPSNKVTEKGKDVELRCDPISGHTALYWYRQSLGQGLEFLIYFQGNSAPDKSGLPSDRFSAERTGGSVSTLTIQRTQQEDSAVYLCASSYKYEQYFGPGTRLTVT.

The chain uses TRBV6-1 and TRBJ1-6; TRBD1 might be the D (5 bases). Trimming took 3 bases from V and 10 from J, leaving 10 bases between them. CDR1 and CDR2 from the germline V gene are MNHNS and SASEGT. This CDR3 is built from 13 residues. The CDR3 sequence is CASSDGTGSPLHF. For the CDR3, the DNA is TGTGCCAGCAGTGATGGGACCGGGTCACCCCTCCACTTT.